The 2 T cell receptor beta chains below all came from one sample that was sequenced in a study of cytomegalovirus exposure and HLA in healthy donors. Vbeta (60) and Jbeta (13) primers were used in the PCR. Measured with immunoSEQ multiplex PCR; TCRdb has only the in-frame clones, and not every one. The data contain about 160,000 clones, approximately 88% of them singletons. The sequenced material came from PBMCs. The receptor set was obtained from a man aged 30-40 years in good health and CMV-seronegative.

The chain is built from TRBV7-3 and TRBJ1-3, with D perhaps matching TRBD1 (5 bases). The germline V gene encodes CDR1 SGHTA and CDR2 FQGTGA. With 4 bases removed from V and 2 bases from J, the gap between germline ends came to 15 bases. There are 16 residues in the CDR3. CDR3 DNA sequence: TGTGCCAGCAGCTCTCCGGGAGAAGGGGCTGGAAACACCATATATTTT. Protein: CASSSPGEGAGNTIYF.

The V gene is TRBV21-1, the J gene TRBJ1-4; the D segment call TRBD1 is taken from the table without a DNA check. TRBV21-1 is a recognized pseudogene. CDR3 length: 15 residues. The CDR3 region is CASSKAGRFLRKLFF. In DNA form, the CDR3 reads TGTGCCAGCAGCAAAGCGGGCCGTTTTCTCCGAAAACTGTTTTTT.